These 21 T cell receptor beta chains share one sample of origin, sequenced in a study of blood T cell repertoires in COVID-19. Sequencing used immunoSEQ multiplex PCR; TCRdb keeps in-frame clones, though not all of them. Found here are 330,000 or so clones, roughly 87% of them singletons; the top ten hold roughly a tenth. Material for sequencing was peripheral blood. These TCRs come from a man aged 30 to 45 with COVID-19, enrolled during active disease.

On this clone itself: Other DNA sequences of this sample code for an identical CDR3. The chain links TRBV11-1 to TRBJ1-2, with D possibly being TRBD1 (5 bases). CDR3 size: 13 residues. The V gene's germline CDR1 is SGHAT and CDR2 FQDESV (reference sequence). Trimming took off 1 base at V and 5 bases at J, with 8 bases between the two ends. CDR3 nucleotides: TGTGCCAGCAGCTTAGGCAGGGATTATGGCTACACCTTC. Protein sequence: CASSLGRDYGYTF.

This chain links TRBV6-2 or TRBV6-3 with TRBJ2-1; TRBD2 matches at 10 bases. From germline, CDR1 is MNHEY and CDR2 SVGEGT. The CDR3 sequence is 17 residues long. Unmatched junction bases numbered 5, after V lost 2 bases and J lost 1 base. The CDR3 sequence: CASSYTGLARSYNEQFF. The CDR3 DNA follows: TGTGCCAGCAGTTACACGGGACTAGCGCGATCCTACAATGAGCAGTTCTTC.

The V and J genes are TRBV12-3 or TRBV12-4 and TRBJ1-3; no firm D call. The CDR3 loop spans 12 amino acids. Trimming stripped 6 bases from V and 4 bases from J, with 7 bases between. CDR3 sequence: CASRVQGNTIYF. The CDR3 region has the DNA TGTGCCAGCAGAGTCCAGGGAAACACCATATATTTT.

This clone was counted once. The gene calls are TRBV24-1 and TRBJ2-2, with 8 bases that match TRBD2. Looked up from germline, CDR1 is KGHDR and CDR2 is SFDVKD. V shed 4 bases and J 1 base; nucleotides not matched to a gene: 13. The CDR3 has 19 amino acids. This CDR3 reads CATSDPSGSNQGNTGELFF. The CDR3 DNA reads TGTGCCACCAGTGACCCCAGCGGGAGCAATCAAGGGAACACCGGGGAGCTGTTTTTT.

J is TRBJ1-2 and V is TRBV9; 8 positions match TRBD1. Germline CDR1 and CDR2: SGDLS and YYNGEE. The junction had 11 bases not matched to a gene; V was cut back by 2 bases and J by 5 bases. The CDR3 loop spans 16 amino acids. CDR3 coding DNA: TGTGCCAGCAGCGTTCTCGGACAGGGAGTAGGTTATGGCTACACCTTC. The encoded protein is CASSVLGQGVGYGYTF.

The genes are TRBV11-2 and TRBJ2-7; TRBD1 matches 7 bases. The CDR3 is 15 residues long. Germline CDR1 SGHAT, CDR2 FQNNGV. J was trimmed by 2 bases and V by 5 bases; bases with no gene match: 9. The CDR3 nucleotides are TGTGCCAGCAGCCTCTCCCCGCAGGGGGCCTACGAGCAGTACTTC. This sequence encodes CASSLSPQGAYEQYF.

The chain is built from TRBV6-6 and TRBJ2-3, with TRBD2 matching 13 bases. In germline, CDR1 is MNHNY, CDR2 SVGAGI (reference sequence). The CDR3 runs 16 residues. J lost 3 bases, V lost 6 bases, and 6 bases had no gene match. DNA of the CDR3: TGTGCCAGCAGCCCCGGGACTAGCGGGGTGACAGATACGCAGTATTTT. Translating it yields CASSPGTSGVTDTQYF.

The chain couples TRBV7-6 to TRBJ2-7, with 9 bases matching TRBD2. CDR1 and CDR2 from the germline V gene are SGHVS and FNYEAQ. CDR3 length: 19 amino acids. V lost 4 bases, J lost 3 bases, and 19 bases stayed unmatched. The CDR3 sequence is CASSSSGTSWAVGYYEQYF. The CDR3 DNA reads TGTGCCAGCAGCTCCTCCGGGACTAGCTGGGCGGTCGGGTACTACGAGCAGTACTTC.

Concerning this clone itself: Additional DNA sequences in this sample encode the identical CDR3. The chain combines TRBV6-5 with TRBJ1-1; 9 bases are a match to TRBD1. From germline, CDR1 is MNHEY and CDR2 SVGAGI. This CDR3 region has 15 residues. V shed 6 bases, J shed 10 bases, and the junction held 15 bases outside the gene matches. The CDR3 nucleotides are TGTGCCAGCAGACGCCGGGACAGGGTACGAGAAGGAGCTTTCTTT. It specifies CASRRRDRVREGAFF.

The chain joins TRBV5-1 to TRBJ1-2; possibly TRBD1 for D (5 bases). Germline V CDR1 and CDR2: SGHRS, YFSETQ. The CDR3 has 14 residues. Trimming removed 2 bases from V and 2 bases from J, with 10 bases in between. CDR3 nucleotides: TGCGCCAGCAGCTTTGGGGCGTCAAACTATGGCTACACCTTC. This gives the protein CASSFGASNYGYTF.

This rearrangement joins TRBV28 to TRBJ2-3, with TRBD2 identical over 8 bases. After removal of 4 bases from V and 4 bases from J, the junction contained 13 bases not matched to a gene. From germline, CDR1 is MDHEN and CDR2 SYDVKM. The CDR3 has 17 amino acids. The CDR3 region is CASSSGVSGVGADTQYF. DNA for the CDR3: TGTGCCAGCAGTTCCGGCGTTAGCGGGGTTGGAGCAGATACGCAGTATTTT.

This chain uses TRBV4-3 with TRBJ1-5, with TRBD1 as a possible D gene (5 bases). Trimming cost V 0 bases and J 6 bases, with 24 bases left between them. Germline CDR1 reads LGHNA; CDR2 reads YSLEER. The CDR3 loop spans 19 amino acids. The CDR3 bases are TGCGCCAGCAGCCAAGATATAGGGACTCAGCGGTTGGGACGTCAGCCCCAGCATTTT. This translates into CASSQDIGTQRLGRQPQHF.

The V call is TRBV7-2, the J call TRBJ1-1, with 7 bases that match TRBD1. The V and J ends lost 6 bases and 7 bases, in that order; junction bases with no gene match: 8. CDR3 length: 13 residues. Germline lookup yields CDR1 SGHTA and CDR2 FQGNSA. The CDR3 DNA follows: TGTGCCAGCAGTCCCGGACAGGCGCTTGAAGCTTTCTTT. Translation gives CASSPGQALEAFF.

The chain joins TRBV19 to TRBJ2-7; 9 nucleotides agree with TRBD1. V lost 8 bases and J lost 6; bases outside the gene matches: 14. The germline CDR1 and CDR2 sequences are LNHDA and SQIVND (reference sequence). CDR3 length: 15 residues. CDR3 loop: CASGTLRDRVGEQYF. The DNA of the CDR3 is TGTGCCAGTGGTACGCTCCGGGACAGGGTGGGCGAGCAGTACTTC.

This clone was detected only a few times. The CDR3 region has the DNA TGTGCCAGCAGCGCCATGAGGGCGGGGGGTGCAGATACGCAGTATTTT. Translating it yields CASSAMRAGGADTQYF. The rearrangement uses TRBV7-6 and TRBJ2-3, with 8 bases aligning to TRBD2. The CDR3 covers 16 residues. CDR1 is SGHVS and CDR2 is FNYEAQ in the germline V gene. J lost 4 bases, V lost 5 bases, and 11 bases had no gene match.

CDR3 sequence: CAWSDGQGVHYGYTF. The CDR3 bases are TGTGCCTGGAGTGATGGACAGGGGGTTCACTATGGCTACACCTTC. This chain joins TRBV30 and TRBJ1-2, with 10 bases matching TRBD1. The CDR3 totals 15 residues. CDR1 is GTSNPN and CDR2 is SVGIG in the germline V gene (reference sequence). J was trimmed by 3 bases and V by 1 base; bases with no gene match: 5. The variable domain in full, with the rest retrieved from reference TRBV30 and TRBJ1-2, is SQTIHQWPATLVQPVGSPLSLECTVEGTSNPNLYWYRQAAGRGLQLLFYSVGIGQISSEVPQNLSASRPQDRQFILSSKKLLLSDSGFYLCAWSDGQGVHYGYTFGSGTRLTVV.

This clone was found a few times. The J gene is TRBJ1-6, the V gene TRBV18, with 8 bases that match TRBD1. CDR1 is KGHSH, CDR2 LQKENI, per germline. This CDR3 has 15 amino acids. Losses at the gene ends were 1 base for V and 10 bases for J; bases not matched to a gene: 6. CDR3 nucleotide sequence: TGTGCCAGCTCACCACAGGCAGGGGGCGAATCACCCCTCCACTTT. It is translated as CASSPQAGGESPLHF.

CDR3 in DNA: TGTGCCAGCAGCGGGGGACTCGGGACTAGCGGGAGAAACCCCTACGAGCAGTACTTC. Translating gives CASSGGLGTSGRNPYEQYF. This chain links TRBV3-1 (or the pseudogene TRBV3-2) with TRBJ2-7, with TRBD2 matching 14 bases. Germline values: CDR1 LGHDT, CDR2 YNNKEL (reference sequence). Germline trimming cut 5 bases from V and 2 bases from J; bases unmatched to any gene: 14. CDR3 length equals 19 residues.

There are a few counts of this clone. Other DNA sequences within the sample encode an identical CDR3. The chain employs TRBV18 and TRBJ2-3; D may be TRBD1 (5 bases). The V end lost 3 bases, the J end lost 3 bases, and 13 bases lay between the germline ends. The CDR3 length is 15 residues. Looked up from germline, CDR1 is KGHSH and CDR2 is LQKENI. For the CDR3, the DNA is TGTGCCAGCTCACCTCCCCAGGGCCGGACAGATACGCAGTATTTT. It yields the protein CASSPPQGRTDTQYF.

The chain is built from TRBV19 and TRBJ2-1; possible D gene TRBD2, 5 bases. The CDR3 extends over 15 amino acids. Trimming took 3 bases from V and 4 from J, leaving 13 bases between them. CDR1 and CDR2 from the germline V gene are LNHDA and SQIVND (reference sequence). The CDR3 spells CASSISGSRYNEQFF. The CDR3 nucleotides read TGTGCCAGTAGTATTTCGGGGAGTCGATACAATGAGCAGTTCTTC.

The sample holds many counts of this clone. The DNA for the CDR3 is TGTGCCAGCAGTTTACGTAACGGGTCTCCCTACGAGCAGTACTTC. Its translation is CASSLRNGSPYEQYF. V usage is TRBV27 and J usage is TRBJ2-7; no clear D. The CDR3 contains 15 residues. CDR1 is MNHEY, CDR2 SMNVEV, per germline (reference sequence). V was cut by 2 bases and J by 2 bases, with 13 bases left in between.